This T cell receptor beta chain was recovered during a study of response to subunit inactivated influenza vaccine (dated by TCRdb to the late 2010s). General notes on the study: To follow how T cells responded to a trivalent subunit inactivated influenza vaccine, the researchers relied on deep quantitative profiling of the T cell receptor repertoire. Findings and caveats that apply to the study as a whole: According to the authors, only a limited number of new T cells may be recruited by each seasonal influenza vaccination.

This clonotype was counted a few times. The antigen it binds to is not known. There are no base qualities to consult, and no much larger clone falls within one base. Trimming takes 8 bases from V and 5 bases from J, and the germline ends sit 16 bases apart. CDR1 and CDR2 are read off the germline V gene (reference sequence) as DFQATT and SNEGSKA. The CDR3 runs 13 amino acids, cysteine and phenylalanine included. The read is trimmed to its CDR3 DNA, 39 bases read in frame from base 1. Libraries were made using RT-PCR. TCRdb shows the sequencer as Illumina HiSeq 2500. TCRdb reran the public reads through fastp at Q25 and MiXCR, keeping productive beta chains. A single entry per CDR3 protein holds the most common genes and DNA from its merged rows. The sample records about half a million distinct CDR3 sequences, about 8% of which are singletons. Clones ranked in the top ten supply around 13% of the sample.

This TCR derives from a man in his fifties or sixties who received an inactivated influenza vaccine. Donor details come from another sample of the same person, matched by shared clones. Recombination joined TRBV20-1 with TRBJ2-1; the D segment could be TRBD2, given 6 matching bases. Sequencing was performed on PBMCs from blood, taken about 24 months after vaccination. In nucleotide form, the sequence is TGCAGTACCGGGGGACGCAATGACAATGAGCAGTTCTTC. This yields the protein CSTGGRNDNEQFF.